Below, 5 T cell receptor beta chains from the same sample are listed, as sequenced in a study of cytomegalovirus exposure and HLA in healthy donors. Vbeta (60) and Jbeta (13) primers were used in the PCR. Assay used: immunoSEQ multiplex PCR; TCRdb lists only in-frame clones, some missing. This table holds tens of thousands of clones, around 68% found once. Sequenced sample: PBMCs. All receptors derive from a man aged 45-65 years in good health and CMV-seropositive.

The chain carries TRBV5-1 and TRBJ2-1; 9 bases match TRBD2. The V and J ends lost 6 bases and 6 bases, in that order; junction bases with no gene match: 4. The CDR3 consists of 13 residues. Germline loops: CDR1 SGHRS, CDR2 YFSETQ. This chain's CDR3 is CASKSGLANEQFF. CDR3 nucleotide sequence: TGCGCCAGCAAATCGGGACTAGCCAATGAGCAGTTCTTC.

The chain recombines TRBV5-4 with TRBJ2-7; 9 bases map to TRBD2. V shed 6 bases and J 0 bases; nucleotides not matched to a gene: 4. The CDR3 is made up of 14 amino acids. Germline V gene lookup returns CDR1 SGHNT and CDR2 YYREEE (reference sequence). CDR3: CASTPTSGSYEQYF. CDR3 nucleotides: TGTGCCAGCACCCCGACTAGCGGCTCCTACGAGCAGTACTTC.

This chain links TRBV29-1 with TRBJ2-5; 8 bases align to TRBD2. This CDR3 has 12 amino acids. V shed 7 bases and J 6 bases; nucleotides not matched to a gene: 7. Germline assignment: CDR1 SQVTM and CDR2 ANQGSEA. This CDR3 reads CSAGRGEQTQYF. In DNA form, the CDR3 reads TGCAGCGCGGGGCGGGGGGAACAGACCCAGTACTTC.

This clone was counted only a few times. The gene calls are TRBV15 and TRBJ2-3; maybe TRBD1 (5 bases). The V end lost 0 bases, the J end lost 1 base, and 5 bases lay between the germline ends. This CDR3 region has 14 residues. Germline V CDR1 and CDR2: LNHNV, YYDKDF (reference sequence). CDR3 amino acids: CATSRDRGTDTQYF. As DNA, the CDR3 is TGTGCCACCAGCAGAGACAGGGGCACAGATACGCAGTATTTT.

This sequence joins TRBV15 and TRBJ1-4; no definite D call. The germline CDR1 and CDR2 sequences are LNHNV and YYDKDF (reference sequence). The CDR3 length is 15 residues. Trimming cost V 4 bases and J 0 bases, with 9 bases left between them. The CDR3 here is CATSTFLATNEKLFF. CDR3 nucleotides: TGTGCCACCAGCACCTTTCTTGCAACTAATGAAAAACTGTTTTTT.